The subject of this entry is one TCR beta chain. This sample was included in a study of blood T cell repertoires in COVID-19. The V gene's germline CDR1 is SNHLY and CDR2 FYNNEI. The CDR3 consists of 14 residues. Trimming left V 1 base short and J 3 bases short, with 10 bases between. Repertoires were generated with immunoSEQ multiplex PCR, while TCRdb's copy carries only in-frame clones and drops some. The table has some 270,000 clones, about 89% seen once; the top ten hold 1.7%. Sequences were obtained from PBMCs or T cells enriched from blood (not recorded which). The receptor was isolated from a woman aged 40-49 years who had recovered from COVID-19. This chain connects TRBV2 to TRBJ2-7, with a weak D call TRBD1 (6 bases). The CDR3 region has the DNA TGTGCCAGCAGTGAAGACAGGGACGTCTACGAGCAGTACTTC. Translated, it gives CASSEDRDVYEQYF.